The 30 T cell receptor beta chains below come from one sample, sequenced in a study of blood T cell repertoires in COVID-19. Method: immunoSEQ multiplex PCR; TCRdb's copy keeps in-frame clones and lacks some. Of roughly 170,000 clones in the sample, 70% to 90% are singletons; the top ten hold around 7.6%. Source material: peripheral blood. The receptors were gathered from a man aged 35 to 55 who had recovered from COVID-19.

The chain links TRBV28 to TRBJ1-5; TRBD1 agrees at 10 bases. The J segment lost 2 bases and the V segment lost 6 bases, leaving 4 bases of the junction unmatched. Germline loops: CDR1 MDHEN, CDR2 SYDVKM. The CDR3 contains 15 residues. The CDR3 reads CASSPGTGGNQPQHF. The CDR3 DNA reads TGTGCCAGCAGCCCCGGGACAGGGGGCAATCAGCCCCAGCATTTT.

This clone was picked up one time. This chain joins TRBV21-1 and TRBJ2-2; the table's D call TRBD2 went unverified against the DNA. TRBV21-1 is flagged as a pseudogene. The CDR3 is 16 amino acids. The CDR3 sequence is CASSKAGVGNTGELFF. The DNA of the CDR3 is TGTGCCAGCAGCAAAGCGGGAGTGGGTAACACCGGGGAGCTGTTTTTT.

This clone was counted a few times. In DNA, the CDR3 is TGTGCCAGCAAGAAGACTAGGAACACCGGGGAGCTGTTTTTT. Its translation is CASKKTRNTGELFF. The chain uses TRBV6-5 and TRBJ2-2, with D possibly matching TRBD2 (6 bases). This CDR3 spans 14 amino acids. V lost 7 bases and J lost 1, with 10 bases in between. Germline CDR1 MNHEY, CDR2 SVGAGI.

This CDR3 is CASSLTGYGYGYTF. CDR3 in DNA: TGTGCCAGCAGTCTCACGGGGTACGGCTATGGCTACACCTTC. The rearrangement uses TRBV2 and TRBJ1-2; D not certain. CDR3 length: 14 amino acids. The germline V gene encodes CDR1 SNHLY and CDR2 FYNNEI. Trimming removed 5 bases from V and 4 bases from J, with 14 bases in between.

This chain joins TRBV18 and TRBJ2-1; 9 bases fit TRBD2. Losses at the gene ends were 2 bases for V and 7 bases for J; bases not matched to a gene: 9. This CDR3 has 16 residues. Germline CDR1 reads KGHSH; CDR2 reads LQKENI. CDR3: CASSPFPSGVRNEQFF. The DNA of the CDR3 is TGTGCCAGCTCACCATTCCCTAGCGGGGTTAGAAATGAGCAGTTCTTC.

This sequence joins TRBV19 and TRBJ1-5; the D gene is possibly TRBD1 (5 bases). V was pared by 7 bases and J by 6 bases, with 10 bases between. From germline, CDR1 is LNHDA and CDR2 SQIVND (reference sequence). CDR3 length: 12 amino acids. CDR3 region: CASKGGVQPQHF. The CDR3, as DNA: TGTGCCAGTAAGGGAGGGGTTCAGCCCCAGCATTTT.

The chain links TRBV18 to TRBJ1-6; possible D gene TRBD1, 5 bases. V lost 2 bases and J 2 bases, leaving 7 bases between the germline ends. The CDR3 consists of 15 residues. Looked up from germline, CDR1 is KGHSH and CDR2 is LQKENI. The CDR3 DNA reads as TGTGCCAGCTCACCAGGGGGGGCCTATAATTCACCCCTCCACTTT. Its protein is CASSPGGAYNSPLHF.

The table lists this clone with a few counts. The chain links TRBV13 to TRBJ2-5; 7 bases align to TRBD1. The CDR3 is 14 amino acids. Germline loops: CDR1 PRHDT, CDR2 FYEKMQ (reference sequence). The V segment lost 6 bases and the J segment 1 base; nucleotides outside the gene matches: 5. The chain's CDR3 is CASRRQGIQETQYF. CDR3 nucleotides: TGTGCCAGCAGAAGACAGGGTATCCAAGAGACCCAGTACTTC.

This clone appeared a few times. The rearrangement joins TRBV3-1 (or the pseudogene TRBV3-2) to TRBJ1-6; a possible D gene is TRBD1 (5 bases). Trimming cost V 1 base and J 9 bases, with 10 bases left between them. The CDR3 has 14 amino acids. The germline V gene has CDR1 LGHDT and CDR2 YNNKEL (reference sequence). The CDR3 bases are TGTGCCAGCAGCCAAGGGCAGGGTGGTTCACCCCTCCACTTT. Translated, it gives CASSQGQGGSPLHF.

The chain carries TRBV21-1 and TRBJ1-5; the table's D call, TRBD1, has no DNA check behind it. TRBV21-1 is described as a pseudogene. CDR3 size: 14 residues. For the CDR3, the DNA is TGTGCCAGCATCCGGGACAGGGGCGGGCAGCCCCAGCATTTT. Its protein is CASIRDRGGQPQHF.

The rearrangement uses TRBV7-9 and TRBJ2-5; the D gene is possibly TRBD2 (7 bases). Germline assignment: CDR1 SEHNR and CDR2 FQNEAQ (reference sequence). Trimming removed 7 bases from V and 0 bases from J, with 21 bases in between. CDR3 length: 17 residues. For the CDR3, the DNA is TGTGCCAGCACCAAAAGGGGGGGGACACTGTACCAAGAGACCCAGTACTTC. Its translation is CASTKRGGTLYQETQYF.

The CDR3 loop reads CASSQPDSYEQYF. In DNA, the CDR3 is TGTGCCAGCAGTCAACCAGACTCCTACGAGCAGTACTTC. V usage is TRBV27 and J usage is TRBJ2-7; D uncertain. The V end was cut by 5 bases, the J end by 0 bases, with 8 bases between. Germline CDR1 MNHEY, CDR2 SMNVEV (reference sequence). The CDR3 covers 13 residues.

V usage is TRBV19 and J usage is TRBJ1-1; 10 nucleotides match TRBD1. Losses at the gene ends were 7 bases for V and 4 bases for J; bases not matched to a gene: 6. The germline V gene has CDR1 LNHDA and CDR2 SQIVND (reference sequence). The CDR3 is 14 amino acids. CDR3 nucleotide sequence: TGTGCCAGTAAAAACGGACAGGGGGGCACTGAAGCTTTCTTT. Protein sequence: CASKNGQGGTEAFF.

This chain links TRBV19 with TRBJ2-5; D is perhaps TRBD1 (6 bases). Germline V gives CDR1 LNHDA, CDR2 SQIVND (reference sequence). V was trimmed by 6 bases and J by 4 bases, leaving 9 bases between them. The CDR3 runs 12 residues. CDR3 in amino acids: CASSFRGETQYF. CDR3 DNA sequence: TGTGCCAGTAGCTTCAGGGGAGAGACCCAGTACTTC.

The genes are TRBV11-3 and TRBJ2-1, with 11 bases aligning to TRBD2. In germline, CDR1 is SGHNT, CDR2 YENEEA. This CDR3 spans 16 amino acids. V gave up 1 base and J gave up 6 bases; unmatched junction bases: 5. The CDR3 reads CASSLGLAGGSNEQFF. In DNA form, the CDR3 reads TGTGCCAGCAGCTTAGGTCTAGCGGGAGGAAGCAATGAGCAGTTCTTC. The full variable domain, with the rest looked up from reference TRBV11-3 and TRBJ2-1, is EAGVVQSPRYKIIEKKQPVAFWCNPISGHNTLYWYLQNLGQGPELLIRYENEEAVDDSQLPKDRFSAERLKGVDSTLKIQPAELGDSAVYLCASSLGLAGGSNEQFFGPGTRLTVL.

This clone has a single count. This CDR3 reads CASSWGQWETQYF. The CDR3 DNA sequence: TGCGCCAGCAGCTGGGGACAGTGGGAGACCCAGTACTTC. The rearrangement joins TRBV4-1 to TRBJ2-5; 7 bases align to TRBD1. The length of the CDR3 is 13 residues. CDR1 is MGHRA, CDR2 YSYEKL, per germline. V shed 5 bases, J shed 5 bases, and the junction held 5 bases outside the gene matches.

The V gene is TRBV30, the J gene TRBJ1-5; D not certain. V was clipped by 2 bases and J by 4 bases, with 12 bases between them. This CDR3 has 14 amino acids. The germline V gene has CDR1 GTSNPN and CDR2 SVGIG (reference sequence). CDR3: CAWSLGGLNQPQHF. CDR3 sequence (DNA): TGTGCCTGGAGTCTTGGCGGGCTAAATCAGCCCCAGCATTTT.

This chain links TRBV19 with TRBJ1-5; D might be TRBD1 (5 bases). The CDR3 spans 15 residues. V was shortened by 3 bases and J by 7 bases, with 16 bases between the two germline ends. Germline V gives CDR1 LNHDA, CDR2 SQIVND (reference sequence). Written as DNA, the CDR3 is TGTGCCAGTAGTATGGTCCTGTTCGGGGGGCAGCCCCAGCATTTT. Amino acid sequence: CASSMVLFGGQPQHF.

This clone came up once. The chain recombines TRBV11-1 with TRBJ1-1; 8 nucleotides match TRBD1. The CDR3 is made up of 15 amino acids. The V segment lost 5 bases and the J segment 1 base; nucleotides outside the gene matches: 6. The germline CDR1 and CDR2 sequences are SGHAT and FQDESV (reference sequence). CDR3 nucleotides: TGTGCCAGCAGCCCGAGGACAGGGCCGAACACTGAAGCTTTCTTT. This gives the protein CASSPRTGPNTEAFF.

This rearrangement joins TRBV5-6 to TRBJ2-5; 8 bases match TRBD1. The CDR3 totals 14 residues. Unmatched junction bases numbered 4, after V lost 2 bases and J lost 4 bases. The germline gives CDR1 SGHDT, CDR2 YYEEEE. This chain's CDR3 is CASSFKGTGETQYF. In DNA form, the CDR3 reads TGTGCCAGCAGCTTCAAGGGGACAGGAGAGACCCAGTACTTC.

V and J are TRBV27 and TRBJ2-7; D not certain. V was pared by 4 bases and J by 1 base, with 8 bases between. Germline CDR1 is MNHEY and CDR2 is SMNVEV (reference sequence). This CDR3 has 13 residues. The CDR3 DNA reads as TGTGCCAGCAGTTCTTGGAGTTCCTACGAGCAGTACTTC. This translates into CASSSWSSYEQYF.

V is TRBV10-3 and J is TRBJ2-7; D is undetermined. Trimming stripped 5 bases from V and 4 bases from J, with 6 bases between. The CDR3 runs to 11 residues. The germline CDR1 and CDR2 sequences are ENHRY and SYGVKD. The CDR3 sequence is CAISQTYEQYF. The CDR3 bases are TGTGCCATCAGTCAGACTTACGAGCAGTACTTC.

V and J are TRBV7-2 and TRBJ2-2; the match to TRBD1 covers 7 bases. This CDR3 is 15 amino acids long. CDR1 is SGHTA and CDR2 is FQGNSA in the germline V gene. Trimming cost V 5 bases and J 7 bases; bases outside gene matches: 10. This CDR3 reads CASSATPQGVGELFF. DNA for the CDR3: TGTGCCAGCAGCGCCACACCGCAGGGGGTCGGGGAGCTGTTTTTT. Full variable domain (rest looked up from reference TRBV7-2 and TRBJ2-2): GAGVSQSPSNKVTEKGKDVELRCDPISGHTALYWYRQSLGQGLEFLIYFQGNSAPDKSGLPSDRFSAERTGGSVSTLTIQRTQQEDSAVYLCASSATPQGVGELFFGEGSRLTVL.

V usage is TRBV9 and J usage is TRBJ2-6, with D perhaps matching TRBD1 (6 bases). The CDR3 runs to 15 residues. V dropped 4 bases and J dropped 1 base, with 9 bases sitting between them. Germline-derived CDR1 and CDR2 are SGDLS and YYNGEE. The DNA of the CDR3 is TGTGCCAGCAGCTCAACAGGGTCTGGGGCCAACGTCCTGACTTTC. Translation gives CASSSTGSGANVLTF.

The gene calls are TRBV10-3 and TRBJ1-1; unclear D gene. The V end lost 5 bases, the J end lost 0 bases, and 4 bases lay between the germline ends. CDR1 is ENHRY, CDR2 SYGVKD, per germline. This CDR3 is built from 12 residues. CDR3 region: CAISQMNTEAFF. DNA for the CDR3: TGTGCCATCAGTCAAATGAACACTGAAGCTTTCTTT.

V is TRBV9 and J is TRBJ1-4, with 8 nucleotides matching TRBD1. The CDR3 totals 15 residues. J gave up 0 bases and V 3 bases, and 1 base lay outside the gene matches. Germline loops: CDR1 SGDLS, CDR2 YYNGEE. In DNA, the CDR3 is TGTGCCAGCAGCGCGACAGGGGCAACTAATGAAAAACTGTTTTTT. Its protein is CASSATGATNEKLFF.

This clone is a singleton in its sample. The chain couples TRBV5-6 to TRBJ2-5, with 7 bases lining up with TRBD2. CDR1 SGHDT and CDR2 YYEEEE come from the germline V gene. V was pared by 4 bases and J by 5 bases, with 5 bases of the junction left unmatched. The CDR3 has 13 amino acids. CDR3 sequence reads: CASSQGRVETQYF. The CDR3 DNA is TGTGCCAGCAGCCAAGGGAGGGTGGAGACCCAGTACTTC.

This clone has only one observation. The chain recombines TRBV7-9 with TRBJ2-7; 7 nucleotides agree with TRBD1. The J segment lost 3 bases and the V segment lost 5 bases, leaving 7 bases of the junction unmatched. Looked up from germline, CDR1 is SEHNR and CDR2 is FQNEAQ (reference sequence). The length of the CDR3 is 14 residues. DNA of the CDR3: TGTGCCAGCAGCCCACCGACAGGGTACTACGAGCAGTACTTC. Its protein product is CASSPPTGYYEQYF.

The chain couples TRBV2 to TRBJ2-7; weak D call: TRBD1 (5 bases). The CDR3 sequence is 13 residues long. From germline, CDR1 is SNHLY and CDR2 FYNNEI. The V gene lost 5 bases and the J gene lost 1 base, with 9 bases spanning the gap. CDR3 amino acids: CASSHDSSYEQYF. The CDR3 DNA follows: TGTGCCAGCAGTCATGACAGTTCCTACGAGCAGTACTTC.

The rearrangement links TRBV4-3 to TRBJ1-2, with D perhaps TRBD1 (5 bases). Trimming removed 2 bases at V and 9 bases at J, with 10 bases between. Germline CDR1 LGHNA, CDR2 YSLEER. The CDR3 sequence is 12 residues long. As DNA, the CDR3 is TGCGCCAGCAGCCAAACAGGAATAAGCTACACCTTC. Translated: CASSQTGISYTF.